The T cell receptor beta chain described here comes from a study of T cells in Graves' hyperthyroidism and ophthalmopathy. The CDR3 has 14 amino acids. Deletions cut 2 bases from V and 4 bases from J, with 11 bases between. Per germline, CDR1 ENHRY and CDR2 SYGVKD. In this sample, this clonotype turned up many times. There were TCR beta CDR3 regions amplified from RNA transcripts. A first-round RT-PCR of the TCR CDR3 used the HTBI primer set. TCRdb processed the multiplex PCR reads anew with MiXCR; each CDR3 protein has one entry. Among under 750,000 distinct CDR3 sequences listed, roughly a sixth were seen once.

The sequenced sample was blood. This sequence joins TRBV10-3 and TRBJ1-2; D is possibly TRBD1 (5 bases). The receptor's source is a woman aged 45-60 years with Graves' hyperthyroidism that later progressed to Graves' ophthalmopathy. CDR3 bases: TGTGCCATCAGTGAGGAGGGGCGAGGCTATGGCTACACCTTC. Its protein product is CAISEEGRGYGYTF.